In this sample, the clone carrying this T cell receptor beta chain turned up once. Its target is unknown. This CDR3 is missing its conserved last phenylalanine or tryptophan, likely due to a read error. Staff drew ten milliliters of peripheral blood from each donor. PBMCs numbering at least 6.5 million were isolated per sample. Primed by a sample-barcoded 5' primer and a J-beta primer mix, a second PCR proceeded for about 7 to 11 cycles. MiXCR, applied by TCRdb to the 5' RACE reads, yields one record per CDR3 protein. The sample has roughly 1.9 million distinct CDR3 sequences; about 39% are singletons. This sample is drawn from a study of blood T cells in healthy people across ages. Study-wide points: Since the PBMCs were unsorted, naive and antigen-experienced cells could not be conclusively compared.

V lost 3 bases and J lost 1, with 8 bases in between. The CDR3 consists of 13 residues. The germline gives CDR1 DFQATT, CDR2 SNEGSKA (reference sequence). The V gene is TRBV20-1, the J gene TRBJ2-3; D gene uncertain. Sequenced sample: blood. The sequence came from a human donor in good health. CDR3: CSASKPGTDTQYV. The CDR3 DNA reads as TGCAGTGCTAGTAAGCCAGGCACAGATACGCAGTATGTT.